This T cell receptor beta chain was documented in a study of CD4 and CD8 cells across lung adenocarcinoma regions. Localized lung adenocarcinoma, a non-small cell lung cancer, affected the donors. This clonotype is medium-sized. Looked up from germline, CDR1 is MNHNS and CDR2 is SASEGT. This CDR3 is built from 14 residues. Using its own MiXCR run on the PCR reads, TCRdb lists one record per CDR3 protein. The sample yields about 7,700 distinct CDR3 sequences, nearly 55% seen once. The sample comprised CD8+ T cells from the center of a lung tumor. The rearrangement links TRBV6-1 to TRBJ2-1; 8 bases are a match to TRBD1. The assigned J gene may be wrong: the sequence end matches TRBJ2-7 better. This sequence originates from a female donor with lung adenocarcinoma. The CD4 and CD8 labels of this study may be unreliable. CDR3 DNA: TGTGCCAGCAGGGACAGGGCCTCCTACAATGAGCAGTACTTC. Encoded protein: CASRDRASYNEQYF.